Following are 9 T cell receptor beta chains from one sample sequenced in a study of response to subunit inactivated influenza vaccine (dated 2018 in TCRdb). The library was produced with RT-PCR. Sequencing was performed on an Illumina HiSeq 2500. TCRdb's own reprocessing of the public reads used fastp at Q25 and MiXCR and kept productive beta chains. Identical CDR3 protein sequences are pooled into one entry, listed with their most common genes and DNA. This sample has roughly 630,000 distinct CDR3 sequences in its table, and around 13% of those were observed once. Of the sample, 7.6% falls within the top ten clones. Source: PBMCs from blood, taken approximately 15 days before vaccination. Source of these receptors: a man aged 50 or older who received an inactivated influenza vaccine. Donor details come from another sample of the same person, matched by shared clones.

This clonotype came up many times. The V call is TRBV10-3, the J call TRBJ1-1; maybe TRBD1 (6 bases). Trimming pared 0 bases from V and 8 bases from J, leaving 13 bases between. This CDR3 spans 14 amino acids. CDR1 is ENHRY, CDR2 SYGVKD, per germline. CDR3 residues: CAISESNTGSEAFF. DNA of the CDR3: TGTGCCATCAGTGAGTCGAACACAGGGTCAGAAGCTTTCTTT.

CDR3 nucleotides: TGTGCCAGCAGTCCTCTCTACAGCGAAGGGCAGTTCTTC. Its translation is CASSPLYSEGQFF. The rearrangement links TRBV27 to TRBJ2-1; D unresolved. CDR3 length equals 13 residues. The V and J ends lost 5 bases and 12 bases respectively, with 17 bases between them. Germline loops: CDR1 MNHEY, CDR2 SMNVEV (reference sequence).

The chain is built from TRBV20-1 and TRBJ2-1, with 7 positions matching TRBD1. The germline CDR1 and CDR2 sequences are DFQATT and SNEGSKA (reference sequence). After removal of 6 bases from V and 5 bases from J, the junction contained 7 bases not matched to a gene. This CDR3 is built from 13 residues. The CDR3 DNA is TGCAGTGCCAGGACAGGAATGAACAATGAGCAGTTCTTC. It yields the protein CSARTGMNNEQFF.

This clonotype was picked up many times. V gene TRBV27 combines with J gene TRBJ2-2; 7 bases are a match to TRBD1. The germline V gene encodes CDR1 MNHEY and CDR2 SMNVEV (reference sequence). V dropped 6 bases and J dropped 6; count of bases not matched to a gene: 10. The CDR3 totals 15 residues. The CDR3 region has the DNA TGTGCCAGCAGCTTTATCGGGACAGTCCCCGGGGAGCTGTTTTTT. Protein product: CASSFIGTVPGELFF.

This clonotype was found a few times. The V and J genes are TRBV20-1 and TRBJ1-5; TRBD1 matches 7 bases. V was clipped by 6 bases and J by 4 bases; unmatched bases: 12. The CDR3 loop spans 15 amino acids. Germline assignment: CDR1 DFQATT and CDR2 SNEGSKA (reference sequence). This CDR3 reads CSAITGQSENQPQHF. The CDR3 nucleotides read TGCAGTGCGATTACGGGACAGTCAGAGAATCAGCCCCAGCATTTT.

This clonotype has ten or more counts. The V gene is TRBV20-1, the J gene TRBJ2-3; 9 bases line up with TRBD2. The germline V gene encodes CDR1 DFQATT and CDR2 SNEGSKA (reference sequence). CDR3 length: 18 amino acids. J was trimmed by 1 base and V by 0 bases; bases with no gene match: 11. The CDR3 DNA reads TGCAGTGCTAGAGATCCACTAGCGGGCCTTCTGGGCACAGATACGCAGTATTTT. Translating it yields CSARDPLAGLLGTDTQYF.

In its sample, this clonotype was seen a few times. V and J are TRBV10-3 and TRBJ1-5, with D maybe TRBD1 (6 bases). In germline, CDR1 is ENHRY, CDR2 SYGVKD. This CDR3 has 15 residues. V shed 0 bases and J shed 7 bases, with 13 bases lying between them. CDR3 loop: CAISESAGDVQPQHF. The CDR3 DNA follows: TGTGCCATCAGTGAGTCCGCAGGGGATGTACAGCCCCAGCATTTT.

The chain carries TRBV4-1 and TRBJ2-2; D ambiguous. V lost 1 base to trimming and J lost 6 bases, with 3 bases between them. CDR1 is MGHRA, CDR2 YSYEKL, per germline. The CDR3 sequence is 12 residues long. CDR3 sequence reads: CASSQASGELFF. The CDR3 DNA sequence: TGCGCCAGCAGCCAAGCCTCCGGGGAGCTGTTTTTT.

Ten or more counts support this clonotype. This chain connects TRBV5-1 to TRBJ2-5; 10 nucleotides match TRBD1. Germline CDR1 SGHRS, CDR2 YFSETQ. The length of the CDR3 is 16 residues. V shed 4 bases and J 2 bases; nucleotides not matched to a gene: 8. The CDR3: CASSRTGTGEQETQYF. The CDR3 DNA follows: TGCGCCAGCAGCCGAACCGGGACAGGGGAACAAGAGACCCAGTACTTC.